What follows are 25 T cell receptor beta chains derived from one specimen sequenced in a study of beta chain features in type 1 diabetes. Regarding the study as a whole: In all four CD4+ subsets, TCRB CDR3 length was significantly, moderately reduced in type 1 diabetes.

Their target antigens are unknown. The entirety of the isolated RNA underwent reverse transcription, so expressed TCRB transcripts were sequenced. Clones were sequenced by immunoSEQ multiplex PCR, and TCRdb holds only the in-frame ones, with some missing. Seen here are a few hundred thousand clones, around 12% observed once, and the top ten hold roughly 0.0097%. Sequenced material: naive CD4+ T cells from blood. Receptors were obtained from a woman aged 18-35 years with type 1 diabetes.

This clone was counted between two and nine times. The chain carries TRBV27 and TRBJ2-7; D is possibly TRBD1 (7 bases). The ends were cut back, 5 bases at V and 7 bases at J, with 18 bases in the middle. Germline V gene sequence: CDR1 MNHEY, CDR2 SMNVEV (reference sequence). CDR3 length equals 14 residues. CDR3 sequence (DNA): TGTGCCAGCAGTCACGGACAGGTTGGGGGGGAGCAGTACTTC. Protein: CASSHGQVGGEQYF.

CDR3 region: CASSPQGGKLFF. CDR3 in DNA: TGTGCCAGCAGCCCACAAGGGGGAAAACTGTTTTTT. The rearrangement links TRBV14 to TRBJ1-4; D is perhaps TRBD1 (6 bases). The CDR3 loop spans 12 amino acids. Deletions cut 4 bases from V and 10 bases from J, with 10 bases between. Germline values: CDR1 SGHDN, CDR2 FVKESK.

The V and J genes are TRBV7-2 and TRBJ2-5; the match to TRBD1 covers 8 bases. Germline V gene sequence: CDR1 SGHTA, CDR2 FQGNSA. Trimming at V came to 5 bases and at J to 2 bases, leaving 4 bases not matched to a gene. The CDR3 is 14 amino acids. CDR3 bases: TGTGCCAGCAGCCCCGACAGGGGACAAGAGACCCAGTACTTC. Amino acids: CASSPDRGQETQYF.

This chain links TRBV29-1 with TRBJ2-5; 9 bases map to TRBD1. CDR3 size: 15 residues. CDR1 SQVTM and CDR2 ANQGSEA come from the germline V gene. V was pared by 5 bases and J by 2 bases, with 9 bases of the junction left unmatched. The DNA of the CDR3 is TGCAGCGTTCTAGTCCCGGGACAGGGACAAGAGACCCAGTACTTC. Protein: CSVLVPGQGQETQYF.

A few counts support this clone. The chain has TRBV6-5 and TRBJ2-3, with D possibly being TRBD1 (5 bases). Germline loops: CDR1 MNHEY, CDR2 SVGAGI. CDR3 length: 14 residues. V was pared by 4 bases and J by 4 bases, with 12 bases between. The CDR3 region is CASSFQTVSDTQYF. The CDR3 region has the DNA TGTGCCAGCAGTTTCCAGACAGTTTCAGATACGCAGTATTTT.

This chain connects TRBV28 to TRBJ2-2; D call uncertain. This CDR3 comprises 14 residues. V was clipped by 3 bases and J by 5 bases, with 10 bases between them. Per germline, CDR1 MDHEN and CDR2 SYDVKM. Written as DNA, the CDR3 is TGTGCCAGCAGTTTGGTCAGGTCAACCGGGGAGCTGTTTTTT. Amino acid sequence: CASSLVRSTGELFF.

This clone was recorded a few times. The gene calls are TRBV30 and TRBJ2-3, with no clear D. Trimming took 1 base from V and 4 from J, leaving 9 bases between them. Germline CDR1 is GTSNPN and CDR2 is SVGIG (reference sequence). The CDR3 runs to 13 residues. CDR3 protein: CAWSGARPDTQYF. The CDR3 DNA sequence: TGTGCCTGGAGTGGAGCTAGGCCAGATACGCAGTATTTT. The variable domain in full, with the rest retrieved from reference TRBV30 and TRBJ2-3, is SQTIHQWPATLVQPVGSPLSLECTVEGTSNPNLYWYRQAAGRGLQLLFYSVGIGQISSEVPQNLSASRPQDRQFILSSKKLLLSDSGFYLCAWSGARPDTQYFGPGTRLTVL.

V and J are TRBV5-1 and TRBJ2-7; 7 bases are a match to TRBD1. Trimming cost V 1 base and J 5 bases; bases outside gene matches: 12. Germline loops: CDR1 SGHRS, CDR2 YFSETQ. CDR3 length: 16 amino acids. The CDR3 loop reads CASSLSTTTGPDEQYF. DNA of the CDR3: TGCGCCAGCAGCTTGTCGACTACGACAGGGCCGGACGAGCAGTACTTC.

The chain employs TRBV7-8 and TRBJ2-5; a weak D match, TRBD1 (6 bases). In germline, CDR1 is SGHVS, CDR2 FQNEAQ. V was clipped by 2 bases and J by 5 bases, with 12 bases between them. The CDR3 runs 14 residues. The CDR3 DNA sequence: TGTGCCAGCAGCTTATTAGGACAGCGGGAGACCCAGTACTTC. It encodes CASSLLGQRETQYF.

This clone has just a few counts. V usage is TRBV7-9 and J usage is TRBJ1-5, with a tentative D call TRBD1 (6 bases). The CDR3 consists of 14 residues. Trimming took 4 bases from V and 0 from J, leaving 7 bases between them. Germline V gives CDR1 SEHNR, CDR2 FQNEAQ (reference sequence). This CDR3 is CASSCRGSNQPQHF. CDR3 DNA sequence: TGTGCCAGCAGCTGCAGGGGTAGCAATCAGCCCCAGCATTTT. Drawing the rest from reference TRBV7-9 and TRBJ1-5, the complete variable domain is DTGVSQNPRHKITKRGQNVTFRCDPISEHNRLYWYRQTLGQGPEFLTYFQNEAQLEKSRLLSDRFSAERPKGSFSTLEIQRTEQGDSAMYLCASSCRGSNQPQHFGDGTRLSIL.

The sample holds a few counts of this clone. The chain uses TRBV10-3 and TRBJ2-1; 8 nucleotides match TRBD2. The CDR3 sequence is 14 residues long. Germline V gene data show CDR1 as ENHRY and CDR2 as SYGVKD. After removal of 11 bases from V and 0 bases from J, the junction contained 6 bases not matched to a gene. The CDR3: CAVGTSHSYNEQFF. For the CDR3, the DNA is TGTGCCGTTGGGACTAGTCACTCCTACAATGAGCAGTTCTTC.

This rearrangement joins TRBV11-3 to TRBJ2-3; D is unclear. This CDR3 spans 12 amino acids. V was pared by 4 bases and J by 2 bases, with 4 bases between. Germline CDR1 and CDR2: SGHNT and YENEEA. DNA for the CDR3: TGTGCCAGCAGCTACTACACAGATACGCAGTATTTT. Residues: CASSYYTDTQYF.

This clone was found a few times. This chain links TRBV7-8 with TRBJ2-3; the D is unclear. CDR1 SGHVS and CDR2 FQNEAQ come from the germline V gene. Trimming took 6 bases from V and 6 from J, leaving 16 bases between them. This CDR3 comprises 14 residues. CDR3 DNA sequence: TGTGCCAGCAGAAAGTTATCACCCGGGGATACGCAGTATTTT. It yields the protein CASRKLSPGDTQYF.

This sequence joins TRBV29-1 and TRBJ2-7; the D gene is possibly TRBD2 (6 bases). The germline V and J ends were trimmed by 4 bases and 7 bases, with 17 bases remaining between them. Germline assignment: CDR1 SQVTM and CDR2 ANQGSEA. The CDR3 has 13 residues. CDR3 residues: CSVVGRYGREQYF. The CDR3 DNA sequence: TGCAGCGTTGTCGGTCGGTATGGGAGGGAGCAGTACTTC.

This chain's CDR3 is CASSRDTEETQYF. CDR3 coding DNA: TGTGCCAGCAGCCGGGACACCGAAGAGACCCAGTACTTC. This chain connects TRBV7-2 to TRBJ2-5; possible D gene TRBD1, 6 bases. The CDR3 is 13 residues long. Trimming took off 5 bases at V and 3 bases at J, with 10 bases between the two ends. The V gene's germline CDR1 is SGHTA and CDR2 FQGNSA.

The CDR3 coding sequence is TGCGCCAGCAGCCAAGTCGGACAGGGGGCCCGGGAGCTGTTTTTT. It is translated as CASSQVGQGARELFF. V usage is TRBV4-3 and J usage is TRBJ2-2, with 11 bases identical to TRBD1. CDR1 is LGHNA, CDR2 YSLEER, per germline. The CDR3 totals 15 residues. The V segment lost 1 base and the J segment 9 bases; nucleotides outside the gene matches: 4.

This clone occurred a few times. The V gene is TRBV21-1, the J gene TRBJ2-7; TRBD2, the D gene given by the table, was not confirmed from the DNA. TRBV21-1 is classified as a pseudogene. The CDR3 totals 14 residues. CDR3 region: CATRATRVLYEQYF. DNA of the CDR3: TGTGCCACCCGTGCGACCCGGGTCCTCTACGAGCAGTACTTC.

This chain links TRBV6-5 with TRBJ2-5; D might be TRBD2 (5 bases). Germline loops: CDR1 MNHEY, CDR2 SVGAGI. V lost 2 bases and J 1 base, leaving 8 bases between the germline ends. The CDR3 is 14 amino acids. As DNA, the CDR3 is TGTGCCAGCAGTTACCAGCGGAGCCAAGAGACCCAGTACTTC. Translated: CASSYQRSQETQYF.

V usage is TRBV27 and J usage is TRBJ2-5; the D is unclear. V lost 8 bases and J lost 1, with 11 bases in between. Germline-derived CDR1 and CDR2 are MNHEY and SMNVEV (reference sequence). The CDR3 is 13 amino acids. CDR3 DNA: TGTGCCAGCGGAGACCTCCCCCAAGAGACCCAGTACTTC. The encoded protein is CASGDLPQETQYF.

The chain carries TRBV9 and TRBJ2-5, with unresolved D. The CDR3 runs 14 residues. Germline CDR1 reads SGDLS; CDR2 reads YYNGEE. V was trimmed by 4 bases and J by 2 bases, leaving 12 bases between them. Here the CDR3 DNA reads TGTGCCAGCAGCCCCGGTACCAAACAAGAGACCCAGTACTTC. It specifies CASSPGTKQETQYF.

The V and J genes are TRBV19 and TRBJ1-4; D possibly corresponds to TRBD1 (6 bases). The CDR3 is made up of 13 amino acids. Trimming took 10 bases from V and 5 from J, leaving 14 bases between them. Germline loops: CDR1 LNHDA, CDR2 SQIVND (reference sequence). CDR3 sequence (DNA): TGTGCCACTCGGCCGCAGGGGAATGAAAAACTGTTTTTT. This sequence encodes CATRPQGNEKLFF.

In its sample, this clone was seen a few times. V usage is TRBV11-2 and J usage is TRBJ2-1, with 7 bases identical to TRBD2. This CDR3 region has 15 residues. Germline CDR1 SGHAT, CDR2 FQNNGV. The trim removed 2 bases at V and 9 bases at J, leaving 10 bases unmatched. This CDR3 reads CASSLLLAVGGEQFF. The CDR3 nucleotides are TGTGCCAGCAGCTTACTTCTAGCGGTTGGCGGTGAGCAGTTCTTC.

The chain is built from TRBV30 and TRBJ2-2, with 10 bases matching TRBD2. The CDR3 sequence is 20 residues long. With 7 bases clipped from V and 0 bases from J, the junction kept 20 bases outside the gene matches. Per germline, CDR1 GTSNPN and CDR2 SVGIG (reference sequence). The CDR3 here is CAYTSGRRTSGDSNTGELFF. The CDR3 nucleotides read TGTGCCTATACGTCGGGACGTAGGACTAGCGGAGATTCGAACACCGGGGAGCTGTTTTTT.

This clone was observed a handful of times. Other DNA sequences within the sample encode an identical CDR3. This chain links TRBV19 with TRBJ2-3; 8 bases agree with TRBD2. The CDR3 covers 14 residues. Germline CDR1 LNHDA, CDR2 SQIVND (reference sequence). Trimming at V came to 6 bases and at J to 2 bases, leaving 4 bases not matched to a gene. The chain's CDR3 is CASRLAGPTDTQYF. CDR3 DNA sequence: TGTGCCAGTAGGTTAGCGGGACCCACAGATACGCAGTATTTT. The variable domain in full, completed from reference TRBV19 and TRBJ2-3, reads DGGITQSPKYLFRKEGQNVTLSCEQNLNHDAMYWYRQDPGQGLRLIYYSQIVNDFQKGDIAEGYSVSREKKESFPLTVTSAQKNPTAFYLCASRLAGPTDTQYFGPGTRLTVL.

The V call is TRBV11-2, the J call TRBJ2-3; 10 bases are shared with TRBD2. Germline V lookup: CDR1 SGHAT, CDR2 FQNNGV. With V trimmed by 4 bases and J by 2 bases, 9 bases remained unmatched. The CDR3 contains 17 residues. In DNA form, the CDR3 reads TGTGCCAGCAGCTCCAAACTCACTAGCGGGGTCACAGATACGCAGTATTTT. It encodes CASSSKLTSGVTDTQYF.